One and the same sample provided the 25 T cell receptor beta chains below, sequenced in a study of T-cell reconstitution after alpha-beta-depleted transplantation in children. Library preparation (for TCRbeta) was performed with unique molecular identifiers. TCRdb passed the PCR reads through MiXCR, listing each CDR3 protein once. The data show fewer than 700,000 distinct CDR3 sequences, with around 13% seen just once and over 2% held by the top ten. The sample here was PBMCs, mostly from graft donor cells, taken 360 days after TCRalphabeta/CD19-depleted stem cell transplant. Every receptor here comes from a male patient younger than 18 who had a stem cell transplant for acute myeloid leukemia, so the T cells may come from the graft donor.

This clonotype was observed many times. The J gene is TRBJ2-1, the V gene TRBV24-1, with TRBD2 matching 9 bases. Germline V gene sequence: CDR1 KGHDR, CDR2 SFDVKD. J lost 6 bases, V lost 4 bases, and 3 bases had no gene match. The CDR3 contains 14 residues. CDR3 in amino acids: CATSERTSVNEQFF. As DNA, the CDR3 is TGTGCCACCAGTGAGCGGACTAGCGTCAATGAGCAGTTCTTC.

This clonotype was recorded a few times. V is TRBV14 and J is TRBJ2-7; D tentatively fits TRBD1 or TRBD2 (5 bases each). Trimming shortened V by 3 bases and J by 2 bases, and 14 bases separated the two germline ends. CDR1 is SGHDN, CDR2 FVKESK, per germline. The CDR3 contains 15 residues. The CDR3 sequence is CASSQGVVDPYEQYF. CDR3 nucleotide sequence: TGTGCCAGCAGCCAGGGGGTAGTCGACCCCTACGAGCAGTACTTC.

The gene calls are TRBV7-9 and TRBJ2-7; 7 nucleotides line up with TRBD1. Germline CDR1 reads SEHNR; CDR2 reads FQNEAQ (reference sequence). The CDR3 has 14 amino acids. With 6 bases clipped from V and 2 bases from J, the junction kept 7 bases outside the gene matches. CDR3 region: CASSSQGTTYEQYF. CDR3 DNA: TGTGCCAGCAGTTCACAGGGGACCACCTACGAGCAGTACTTC.

This clonotype was found many times. The chain couples TRBV29-1 to TRBJ2-5; no clear D. The CDR3 has 13 amino acids. V lost 5 bases to trimming and J lost 0 bases, with 10 bases between them. Per germline, CDR1 SQVTM and CDR2 ANQGSEA. In DNA form, the CDR3 reads TGCAGCGTTTTGATCACCTACCAAGAGACCCAGTACTTC. It is translated as CSVLITYQETQYF.

The chain recombines TRBV9 with TRBJ2-1; tentatively, D is TRBD1 or TRBD2 (6 bases each). Germline CDR1 SGDLS, CDR2 YYNGEE. V was clipped by 0 bases and J by 6 bases, with 10 bases between them. This CDR3 region has 14 residues. The CDR3 sequence is CASSVDGGGNEQFF. The CDR3 bases are TGTGCCAGCAGCGTAGATGGAGGGGGCAATGAGCAGTTCTTC. Variable domain in full (rest from reference TRBV9 and TRBJ2-1): DSGVTQTPKHLITATGQRVTLRCSPRSGDLSVYWYQQSLDQGLQFLIQYYNGEERAKGNILERFSAQQFPDLHSELNLSSLELGDSALYFCASSVDGGGNEQFFGPGTRLTVL.

This clonotype occurred a few times. The germline gene is not matched at one end of the junction; a read error may be the cause. The chain is built from TRBV20-1 and TRBJ2-1, with TRBD2 matching over 11 bases. This CDR3 has 17 amino acids. Per germline, CDR1 DFQATT and CDR2 SNEGSKA (reference sequence). For the CDR3, the DNA is TGCAGTGCTGGAGAGACTAGCGGGGCCAGCTCCTACAATGAGCAGTTCTTC. Translated, it gives CSAGETSGASSYNEQFF.

The chain has TRBV27 and TRBJ1-5; D perhaps matches TRBD1 (6 bases). CDR1 and CDR2 from the germline V gene are MNHEY and SMNVEV (reference sequence). V was shortened by 4 bases and J by 3 bases, with 19 bases between the two germline ends. The CDR3 is made up of 17 amino acids. The CDR3 DNA follows: TGTGCCAGCAGTTCGGTCAGGGGTAGTGACGACAATCAGCCCCAGCATTTT. It is translated as CASSSVRGSDDNQPQHF.

This clonotype came up many times. This chain uses TRBV29-1 with TRBJ2-7, with D perhaps matching TRBD2 (6 bases). V lost 6 bases, J lost 7 bases, and 19 bases lay in between. Per the germline V gene, CDR1 is SQVTM and CDR2 is ANQGSEA. This CDR3 contains 13 residues. In DNA, the CDR3 is TGCAGCGTCCCCATCACGGATGGGGGGGAGCAGTACTTC. Amino acid sequence: CSVPITDGGEQYF.

The chain has TRBV25-1 and TRBJ2-5; the match to TRBD2 covers 8 bases. This CDR3 region has 16 residues. CDR1 and CDR2 (germline): MGHDK, SYGVNS. The ends lost 4 bases at V and 4 bases at J; junction bases unmatched: 11. Written as DNA, the CDR3 is TGTGCCAGCAGTGTATCAGTCGGGAGGGCCTCAGAGACCCAGTACTTC. As protein: CASSVSVGRASETQYF.

Worth noting for this clonotype: A much larger clone differs by one base, so this may be a read error. V and J are TRBV6-2 or TRBV6-3 and TRBJ2-5, with a tentative D call TRBD1 (6 bases). V was cut by 4 bases and J by 6 bases, with 15 bases left in between. CDR3 size: 14 residues. Looked up from germline, CDR1 is MNHEY and CDR2 is SVGEGT. The DNA of the CDR3 is TGTGCCAGCAGTTCCGCAGGGGTAGGAAAGACCCAGTACTTC. Amino acids: CASSSAGVGKTQYF.

This clonotype came up a few times. This rearrangement joins TRBV4-3 to TRBJ2-3; no clear D. Germline assignment: CDR1 LGHNA and CDR2 YSLEER. V was trimmed by 4 bases and J by 1 base, leaving 9 bases between them. CDR3 length: 14 amino acids. CDR3 residues: CASSPAVRTDTQYF. CDR3 in DNA: TGCGCCAGCAGCCCTGCGGTACGCACAGATACGCAGTATTTT.

This clonotype was counted only a few times. The chain has TRBV9 and TRBJ2-1; 9 nucleotides agree with TRBD2. In germline, CDR1 is SGDLS, CDR2 YYNGEE. CDR3 length: 18 residues. V dropped 0 bases and J dropped 5; count of bases not matched to a gene: 12. The CDR3 bases are TGTGCCAGCAGCGTAGAGGTACGCAGCGGGAGGACGCACAATGAGCAGTTCTTC. Translating gives CASSVEVRSGRTHNEQFF. The variable domain in full, with the rest retrieved from reference TRBV9 and TRBJ2-1, is DSGVTQTPKHLITATGQRVTLRCSPRSGDLSVYWYQQSLDQGLQFLIQYYNGEERAKGNILERFSAQQFPDLHSELNLSSLELGDSALYFCASSVEVRSGRTHNEQFFGPGTRLTVL.

The chain links TRBV20-1 to TRBJ2-1; 8 bases are a match to TRBD2. V lost 3 bases to trimming and J lost 9 bases; unmatched junction nucleotides: 10. Looked up from germline, CDR1 is DFQATT and CDR2 is SNEGSKA (reference sequence). The CDR3 spans 14 residues. The CDR3, as DNA: TGCAGTGCTAGGGCCGGGACTAGTGTGTCTGAGCAGTTCTTC. Translated, it gives CSARAGTSVSEQFF.

The V call is TRBV7-2, the J call TRBJ2-1; 7 nucleotides line up with TRBD1. Germline V gene data show CDR1 as SGHTA and CDR2 as FQGNSA. The V segment lost 6 bases and the J segment 7 bases; nucleotides outside the gene matches: 6. The length of the CDR3 is 13 residues. The CDR3 DNA sequence: TGTGCCAGCAGTTTCGACAGGGTGAATGAGCAGTTCTTC. Protein: CASSFDRVNEQFF.

The rearrangement links TRBV6-4 to TRBJ2-4, with a weak D call TRBD2 (5 bases). The CDR3 is 21 amino acids. The V and J ends lost 5 bases and 1 base respectively, with 30 bases between them. CDR1 MRHNA and CDR2 SNTAGT come from the germline V gene. In DNA, the CDR3 is TGTGCCAGCAGTAACCTGACTGAAGCGGTCAGAGGGCTACTCGCCAAAAACATTCAGTACTTC. Protein: CASSNLTEAVRGLLAKNIQYF.

This clonotype has ten or more counts. The chain is built from TRBV15 and TRBJ2-5; 8 positions agree with TRBD2. Germline CDR1 LNHNV, CDR2 YYDKDF (reference sequence). The CDR3 runs to 15 residues. V dropped 2 bases and J dropped 2; count of bases not matched to a gene: 4. The CDR3 is CATSRYSGNQETQYF. The CDR3 region has the DNA TGTGCCACCAGCAGATATAGCGGGAATCAAGAGACCCAGTACTTC.

This chain connects TRBV6-2 or TRBV6-3 to TRBJ1-5; D is possibly TRBD1 (5 bases). Between the trimmed V and J ends, which lost 3 bases and 0 bases, there was a span of 15 bases. CDR3 length equals 17 residues. Germline CDR1 and CDR2: MNHEY and SVGEGT. CDR3 sequence: CASSYVAGPFSNQPQHF. The CDR3 bases are TGTGCCAGCAGTTATGTGGCAGGGCCCTTTAGCAATCAGCCCCAGCATTTT.

This chain connects TRBV20-1 to TRBJ1-4; 8 bases map to TRBD1. After removal of 4 bases from V and 7 bases from J, the junction contained 5 bases not matched to a gene. CDR3 length: 13 amino acids. Germline V gene data show CDR1 as DFQATT and CDR2 as SNEGSKA (reference sequence). In DNA, the CDR3 is TGCAGTGCTAACAGGGGGATTGGTGAAAAACTGTTTTTT. Amino acid sequence: CSANRGIGEKLFF.

The chain employs TRBV29-1 and TRBJ2-3, with 10 bases identical to TRBD2. V was pared by 6 bases and J by 2 bases, with 8 bases of the junction left unmatched. This CDR3 contains 15 residues. Germline-derived CDR1 and CDR2 are SQVTM and ANQGSEA. CDR3 sequence: CSVNSGTSATDTQYF. DNA of the CDR3: TGCAGCGTCAATTCCGGGACTAGCGCCACAGATACGCAGTATTTT.

The chain recombines TRBV20-1 with TRBJ1-2; D gene ambiguous. CDR1 is DFQATT, CDR2 SNEGSKA, per germline (reference sequence). The CDR3 spans 13 residues. V was clipped by 4 bases and J by 4 bases, with 13 bases between them. The DNA for the CDR3 is TGCAGTGCTAAACCCCCAATGGGCTATGGCTACACCTTC. Protein sequence: CSAKPPMGYGYTF.

This clonotype was observed a handful of times. The rearrangement joins TRBV20-1 to TRBJ2-1, with a tentative D call TRBD2 (6 bases). The CDR3 consists of 15 residues. Germline values: CDR1 DFQATT, CDR2 SNEGSKA (reference sequence). The V and J ends lost 5 bases and 1 base respectively, with 15 bases between them. CDR3 sequence: CSAPYGGVSYNEQFF. CDR3 in DNA: TGCAGTGCTCCGTACGGGGGAGTGTCCTACAATGAGCAGTTCTTC.

There are many counts of this clonotype. The V and J genes are TRBV6-1 and TRBJ2-7, with D tentatively TRBD1 (5 bases). V was cut by 6 bases and J by 5 bases, with 14 bases left in between. The CDR3 totals 13 residues. From germline, CDR1 is MNHNS and CDR2 SASEGT. This CDR3 reads CASRDTLADEQYF. The CDR3 region has the DNA TGTGCCAGCAGGGACACCCTTGCGGACGAGCAGTACTTC.

The V call is TRBV7-9, the J call TRBJ2-1; weak D call: TRBD2 (5 bases). The CDR3 sequence is 13 residues long. V lost 5 bases to trimming and J lost 8 bases, with 13 bases between them. Germline loops: CDR1 SEHNR, CDR2 FQNEAQ (reference sequence). The DNA of the CDR3 is TGTGCCAGCAGCCGAACTAGTTCCGATGAGCAGTTCTTC. This translates into CASSRTSSDEQFF.

This clonotype turned up a few times. This chain uses TRBV12-3 or TRBV12-4 with TRBJ1-5; no reliable D call. The CDR3 is 12 residues long. The V end was cut by 6 bases, the J end by 8 bases, with 11 bases between. In DNA, the CDR3 is TGTGCCAGCAGCCTTGGACGGGAGCCCCAGCATTTT. It yields the protein CASSLGREPQHF.

This clonotype was counted between two and nine times. The chain has TRBV18 and TRBJ2-7; tentative D call: TRBD2 (6 bases). Trimming took off 6 bases at V and 0 bases at J, with 18 bases between the two ends. The CDR3 loop spans 16 amino acids. Looked up from germline, CDR1 is KGHSH and CDR2 is LQKENI. Written as DNA, the CDR3 is TGTGCCAGCTCGCCGATCGGGGGACTTAGCTCCTACGAGCAGTACTTC. Its protein is CASSPIGGLSSYEQYF.